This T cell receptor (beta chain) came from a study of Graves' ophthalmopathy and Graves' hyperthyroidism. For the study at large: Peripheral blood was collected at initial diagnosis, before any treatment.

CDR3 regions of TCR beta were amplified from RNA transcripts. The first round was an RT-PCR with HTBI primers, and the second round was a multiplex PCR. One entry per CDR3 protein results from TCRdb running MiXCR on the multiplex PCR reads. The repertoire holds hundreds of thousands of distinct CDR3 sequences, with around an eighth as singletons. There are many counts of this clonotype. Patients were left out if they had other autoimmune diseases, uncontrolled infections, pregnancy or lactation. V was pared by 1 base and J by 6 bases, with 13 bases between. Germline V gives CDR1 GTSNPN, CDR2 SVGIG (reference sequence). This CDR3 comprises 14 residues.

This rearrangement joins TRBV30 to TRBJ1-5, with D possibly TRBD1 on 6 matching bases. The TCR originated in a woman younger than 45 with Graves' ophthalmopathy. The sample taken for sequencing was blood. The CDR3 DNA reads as TGTGCCTGGAGTGAGGGGGGGGGAGGTCAGCCCCAGCATTTT. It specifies CAWSEGGGGQPQHF. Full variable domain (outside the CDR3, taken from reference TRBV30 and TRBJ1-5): SQTIHQWPATLVQPVGSPLSLECTVEGTSNPNLYWYRQAAGRGLQLLFYSVGIGQISSEVPQNLSASRPQDRQFILSSKKLLLSDSGFYLCAWSEGGGGQPQHFGDGTRLSIL.